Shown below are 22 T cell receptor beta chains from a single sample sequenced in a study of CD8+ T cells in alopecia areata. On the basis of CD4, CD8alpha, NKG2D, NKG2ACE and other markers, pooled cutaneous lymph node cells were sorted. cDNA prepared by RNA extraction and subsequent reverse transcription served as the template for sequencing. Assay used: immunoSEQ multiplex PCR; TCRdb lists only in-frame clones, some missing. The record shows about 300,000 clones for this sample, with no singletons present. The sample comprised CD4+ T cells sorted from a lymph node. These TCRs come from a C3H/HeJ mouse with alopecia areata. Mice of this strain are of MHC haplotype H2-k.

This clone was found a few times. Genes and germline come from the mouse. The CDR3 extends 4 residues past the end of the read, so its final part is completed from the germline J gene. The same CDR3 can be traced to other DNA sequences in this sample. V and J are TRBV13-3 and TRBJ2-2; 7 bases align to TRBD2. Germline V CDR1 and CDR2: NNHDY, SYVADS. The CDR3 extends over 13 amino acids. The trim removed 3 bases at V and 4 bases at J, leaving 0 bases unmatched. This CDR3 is CASSAGGTGQLYF. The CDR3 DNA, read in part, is TGTGCCAGCAGTGCTGGGGGCACCGGG.

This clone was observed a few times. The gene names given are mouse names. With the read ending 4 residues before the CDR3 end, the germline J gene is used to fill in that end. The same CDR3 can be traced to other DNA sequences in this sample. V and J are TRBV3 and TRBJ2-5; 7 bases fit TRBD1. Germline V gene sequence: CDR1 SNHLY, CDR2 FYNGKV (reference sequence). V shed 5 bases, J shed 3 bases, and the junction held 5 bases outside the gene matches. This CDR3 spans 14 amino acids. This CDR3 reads CASSPGTVQDTQYF. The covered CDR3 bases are TGTGCCAGCAGCCCCGGGACAGTGCAAGAC.

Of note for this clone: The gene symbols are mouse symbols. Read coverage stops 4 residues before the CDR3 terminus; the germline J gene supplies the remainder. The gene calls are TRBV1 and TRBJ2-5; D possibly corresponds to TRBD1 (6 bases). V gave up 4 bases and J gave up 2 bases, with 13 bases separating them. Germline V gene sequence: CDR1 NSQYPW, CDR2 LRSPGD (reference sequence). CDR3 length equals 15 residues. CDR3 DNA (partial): TGCACCTGCAGTGACCGGGACACCATCCAAGAC. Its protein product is CTCSDRDTIQD. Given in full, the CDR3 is CTCSDRDTIQDTQYF.

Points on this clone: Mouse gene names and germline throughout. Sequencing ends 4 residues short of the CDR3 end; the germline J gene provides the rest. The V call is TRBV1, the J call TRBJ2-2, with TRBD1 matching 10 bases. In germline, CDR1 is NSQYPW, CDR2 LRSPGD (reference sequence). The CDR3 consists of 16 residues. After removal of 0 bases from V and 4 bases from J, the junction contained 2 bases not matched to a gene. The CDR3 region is CTCSADGTGATGQLYF. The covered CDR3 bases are TGCACCTGCAGTGCAGATGGGACAGGGGCCACCGGG.

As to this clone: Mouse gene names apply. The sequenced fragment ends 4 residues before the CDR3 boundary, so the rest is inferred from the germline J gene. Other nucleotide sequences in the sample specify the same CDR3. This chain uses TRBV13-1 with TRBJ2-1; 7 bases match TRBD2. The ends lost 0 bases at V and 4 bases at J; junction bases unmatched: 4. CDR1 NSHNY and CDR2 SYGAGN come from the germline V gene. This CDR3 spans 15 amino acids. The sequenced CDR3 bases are TGTGCCAGCAGTGATGCAGCTGGGGGATATGCT. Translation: CASSDAAGGYA. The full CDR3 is CASSDAAGGYAEQFF.

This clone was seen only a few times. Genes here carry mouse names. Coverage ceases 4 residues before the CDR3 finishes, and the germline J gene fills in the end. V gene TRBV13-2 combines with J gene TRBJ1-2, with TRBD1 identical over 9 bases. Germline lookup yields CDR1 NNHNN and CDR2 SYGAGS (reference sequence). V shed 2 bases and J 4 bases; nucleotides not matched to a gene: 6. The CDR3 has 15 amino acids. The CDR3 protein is CASGDRTGVGSDYTF. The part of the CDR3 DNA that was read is TGTGCCAGCGGTGACCGGACAGGGGTGGGCTCC.

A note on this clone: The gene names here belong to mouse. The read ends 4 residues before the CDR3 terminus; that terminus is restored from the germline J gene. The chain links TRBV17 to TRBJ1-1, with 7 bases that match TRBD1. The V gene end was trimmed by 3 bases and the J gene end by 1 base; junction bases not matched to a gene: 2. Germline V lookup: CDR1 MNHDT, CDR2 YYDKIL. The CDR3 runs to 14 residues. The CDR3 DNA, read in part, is TGTGCTAGCAGTAGTTGGGACAGAAACACA. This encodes CASSSWDRNT. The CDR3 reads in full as CASSSWDRNTEVFF.

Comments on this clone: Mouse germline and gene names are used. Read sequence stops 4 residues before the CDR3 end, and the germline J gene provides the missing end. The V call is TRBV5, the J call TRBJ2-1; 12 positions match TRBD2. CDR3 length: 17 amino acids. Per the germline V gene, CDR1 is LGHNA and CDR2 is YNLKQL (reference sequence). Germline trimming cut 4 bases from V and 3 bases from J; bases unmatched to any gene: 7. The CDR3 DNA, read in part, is TGTGCCAGCAGCCCCCGACTGGGGGGGCGGGTCTATGCT. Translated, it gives CASSPRLGGRVYA. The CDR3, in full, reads CASSPRLGGRVYAEQFF.

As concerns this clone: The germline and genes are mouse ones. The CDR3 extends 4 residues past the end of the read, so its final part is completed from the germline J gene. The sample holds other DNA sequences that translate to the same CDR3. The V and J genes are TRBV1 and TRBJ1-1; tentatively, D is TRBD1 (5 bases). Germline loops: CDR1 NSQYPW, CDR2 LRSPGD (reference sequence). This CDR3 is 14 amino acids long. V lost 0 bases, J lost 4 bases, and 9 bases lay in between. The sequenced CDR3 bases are TGCACCTGCAGTGCAGATAGGGGTGGCACA. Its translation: CTCSADRGGT. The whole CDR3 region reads CTCSADRGGTEVFF.

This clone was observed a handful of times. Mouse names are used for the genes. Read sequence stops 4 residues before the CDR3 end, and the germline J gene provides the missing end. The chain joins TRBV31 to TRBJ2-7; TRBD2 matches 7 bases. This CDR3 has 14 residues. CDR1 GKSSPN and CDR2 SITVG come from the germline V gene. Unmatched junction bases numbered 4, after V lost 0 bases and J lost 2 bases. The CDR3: CAWSLRGGAYEQYF. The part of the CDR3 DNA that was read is TGTGCCTGGAGTCTGCGCGGGGGGGCCTAT.

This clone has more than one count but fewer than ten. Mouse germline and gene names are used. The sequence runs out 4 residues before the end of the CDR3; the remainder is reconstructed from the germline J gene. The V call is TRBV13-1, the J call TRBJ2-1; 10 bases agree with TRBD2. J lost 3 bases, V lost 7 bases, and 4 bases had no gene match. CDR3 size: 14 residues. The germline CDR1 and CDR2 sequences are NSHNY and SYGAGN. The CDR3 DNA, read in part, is TGTGCCAGCGCCGGGACTGGGGTCTATGCT. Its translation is CASAGTGVYA. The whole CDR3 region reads CASAGTGVYAEQFF.

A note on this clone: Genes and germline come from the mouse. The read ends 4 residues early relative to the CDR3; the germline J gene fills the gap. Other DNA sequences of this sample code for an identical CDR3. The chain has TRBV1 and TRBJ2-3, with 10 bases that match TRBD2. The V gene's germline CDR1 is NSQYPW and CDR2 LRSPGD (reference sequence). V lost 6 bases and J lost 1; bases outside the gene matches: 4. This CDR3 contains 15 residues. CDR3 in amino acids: CTCSAGTGGAETLYF. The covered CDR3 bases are TGCACCTGCAGCGCCGGGACTGGGGGTGCAGAA. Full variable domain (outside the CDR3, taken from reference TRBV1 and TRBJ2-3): VTLLEQNPRWRLVPRGQAVNLRCILKNSQYPWMSWYQQDLQKQLQWLFTLRSPGDKEVKSLPGADYLATRVTDTELRLQVANMSQGRTLYCTCSAGTGGAETLYFGSGTRLTVL.

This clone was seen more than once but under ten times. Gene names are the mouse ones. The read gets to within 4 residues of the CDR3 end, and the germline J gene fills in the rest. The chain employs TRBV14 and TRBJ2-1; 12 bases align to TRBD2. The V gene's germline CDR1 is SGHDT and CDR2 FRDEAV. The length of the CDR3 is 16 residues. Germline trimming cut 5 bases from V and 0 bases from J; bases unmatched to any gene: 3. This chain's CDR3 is CASSRGLGGNYAEQFF. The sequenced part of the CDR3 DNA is TGTGCCAGCAGCAGGGGACTGGGGGGTAACTATGCT.

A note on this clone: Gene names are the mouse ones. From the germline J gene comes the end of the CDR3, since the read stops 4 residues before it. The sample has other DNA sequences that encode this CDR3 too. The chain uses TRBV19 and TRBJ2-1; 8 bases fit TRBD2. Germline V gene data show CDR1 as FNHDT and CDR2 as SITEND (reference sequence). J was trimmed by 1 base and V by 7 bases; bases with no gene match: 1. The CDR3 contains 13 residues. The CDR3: CASSGGNYAEQFF. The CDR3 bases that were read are TGTGCCAGCTCTGGGGGGAACTATGCT.

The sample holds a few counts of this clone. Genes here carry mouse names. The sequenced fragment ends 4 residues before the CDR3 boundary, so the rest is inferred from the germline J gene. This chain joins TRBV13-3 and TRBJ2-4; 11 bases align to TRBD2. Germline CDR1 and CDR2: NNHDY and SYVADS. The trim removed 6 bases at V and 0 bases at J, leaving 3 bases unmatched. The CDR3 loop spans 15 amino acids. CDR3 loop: CASKGTGGSQNTLYF. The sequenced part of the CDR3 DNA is TGTGCCAGCAAAGGGACTGGGGGTAGTCAAAAC. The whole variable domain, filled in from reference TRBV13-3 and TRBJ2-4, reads EAAVTQSPRSKVAVTGGKVTLSCHQTNNHDYMYWYRQDTGHGLRLIHYSYVADSTEKGDIPDGYKASRPSQENFSLILELASLSQTAVYFCASKGTGGSQNTLYFGAGTRLSVL.

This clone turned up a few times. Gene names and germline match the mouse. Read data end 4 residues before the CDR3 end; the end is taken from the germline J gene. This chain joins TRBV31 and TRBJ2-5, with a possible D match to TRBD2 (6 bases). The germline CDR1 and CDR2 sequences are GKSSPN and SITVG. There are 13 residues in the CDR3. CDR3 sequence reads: CAWSLNWEDTQYF. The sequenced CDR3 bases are TGTGCCTGGAGTCTAAACTGGGAAGAC.

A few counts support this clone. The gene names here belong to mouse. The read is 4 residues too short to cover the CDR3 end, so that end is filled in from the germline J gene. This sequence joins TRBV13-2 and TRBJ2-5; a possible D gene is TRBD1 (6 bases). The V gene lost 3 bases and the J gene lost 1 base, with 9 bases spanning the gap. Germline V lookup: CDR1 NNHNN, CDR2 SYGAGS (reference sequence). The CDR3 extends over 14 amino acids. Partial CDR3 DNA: TGTGCCAGCGGTGGCAGGGGTGACCAAGAC. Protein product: CASGGRGDQD. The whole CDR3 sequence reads CASGGRGDQDTQYF.

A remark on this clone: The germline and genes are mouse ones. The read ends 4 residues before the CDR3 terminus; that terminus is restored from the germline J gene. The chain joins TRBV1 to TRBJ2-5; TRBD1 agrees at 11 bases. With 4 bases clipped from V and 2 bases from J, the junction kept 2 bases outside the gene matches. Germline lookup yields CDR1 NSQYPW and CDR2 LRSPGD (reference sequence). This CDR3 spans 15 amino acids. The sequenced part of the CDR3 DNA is TGCACCTGCAGTGGGGGACAGGGGGGCCAAGAC. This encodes CTCSGGQGGQD. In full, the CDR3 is CTCSGGQGGQDTQYF.

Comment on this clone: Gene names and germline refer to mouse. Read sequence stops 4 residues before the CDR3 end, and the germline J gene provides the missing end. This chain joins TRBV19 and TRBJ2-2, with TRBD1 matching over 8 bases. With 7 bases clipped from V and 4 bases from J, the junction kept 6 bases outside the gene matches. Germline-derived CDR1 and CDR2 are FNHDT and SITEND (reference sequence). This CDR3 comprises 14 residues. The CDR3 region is CASLRGQGTGQLYF. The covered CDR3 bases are TGTGCCAGCCTCAGGGGGCAGGGCACCGGG. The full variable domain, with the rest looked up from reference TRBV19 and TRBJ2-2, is GGIITQTPKFLIGQEGQKLTLKCQQNFNHDTMYWYRQDSGKGLRLIYYSITENDLQKGDLSEGYDASREKKSSFSLTVTSAQKNEMAVFLCASLRGQGTGQLYFGEGSKLTVL.

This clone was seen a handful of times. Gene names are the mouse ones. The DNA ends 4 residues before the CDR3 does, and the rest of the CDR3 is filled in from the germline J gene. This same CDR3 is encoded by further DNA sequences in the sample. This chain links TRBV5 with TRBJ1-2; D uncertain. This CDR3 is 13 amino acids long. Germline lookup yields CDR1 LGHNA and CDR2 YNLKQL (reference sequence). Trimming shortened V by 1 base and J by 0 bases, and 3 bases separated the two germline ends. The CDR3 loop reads CASSQGANSDYTF. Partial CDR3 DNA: TGTGCCAGCAGCCAAGGGGCAAACTCC.

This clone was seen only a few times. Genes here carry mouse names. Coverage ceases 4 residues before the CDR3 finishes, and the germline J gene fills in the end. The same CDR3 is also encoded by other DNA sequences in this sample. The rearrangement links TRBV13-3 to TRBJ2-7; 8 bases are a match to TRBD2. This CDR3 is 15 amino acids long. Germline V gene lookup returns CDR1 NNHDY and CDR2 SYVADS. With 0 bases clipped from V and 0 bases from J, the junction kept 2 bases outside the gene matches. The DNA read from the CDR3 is TGTGCCAGCAGTGATGTGGGGGGGGGCTCCTAT. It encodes CASSDVGGGSY. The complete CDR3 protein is CASSDVGGGSYEQYF.

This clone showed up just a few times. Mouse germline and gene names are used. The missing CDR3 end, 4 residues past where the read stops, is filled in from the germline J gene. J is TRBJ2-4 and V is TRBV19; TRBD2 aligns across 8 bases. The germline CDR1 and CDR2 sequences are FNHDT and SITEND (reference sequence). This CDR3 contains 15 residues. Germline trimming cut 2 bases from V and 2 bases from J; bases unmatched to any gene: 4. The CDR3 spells CASSMRGGFQNTLYF. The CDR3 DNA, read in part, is TGTGCCAGCAGTATGAGGGGGGGCTTTCAAAAC.